This TCR beta chain was profiled in a study of T-cell reconstitution after alpha-beta-depleted transplantation in children. Trimming removed 7 bases at V and 3 bases at J, with 15 bases between. In germline, CDR1 is SQVTM, CDR2 ANQGSEA. The CDR3 contains 13 residues. The TCRbeta library incorporated unique molecular identifiers. MiXCR was run by TCRdb on the PCR reads, yielding one entry per CDR3 protein. Of 500,000 or so distinct CDR3 sequences listed, 32% are singletons. The rearrangement links TRBV29-1 to TRBJ2-5; unclear D gene. The receptor was isolated from a human donor who donated a stem cell graft to a child with aplastic anemia. The sequenced sample was PBMCs from the stem cell graft donor, obtained from the stem cell graft. CDR3 coding DNA: TGCAGCGCCTTGCCCCCCGGAGAAGAGACCCAGTACTTC. It encodes CSALPPGEETQYF.